Given below is one TCR beta chain in context. Antigen specificity is unknown. This specimen comes from a study of vaccination effects on CD4 cells after COVID-19. Overall study context: Participants received two doses of either the BNT162b2 or mRNA-1273 vaccine.

The V and J ends lost 4 bases and 0 bases respectively, with 17 bases between them. CDR1 is SGHRS, CDR2 YFSETQ, per germline. The CDR3 is 18 residues long. Study findings and constraints: Healthy vaccinees showed cross-reactivity with common cold coronaviruses in only 1 of 255 vaccine-induced clones.

Sequencing was preceded by expansion of antigen-specific CD4+ T cells with viral peptide pools in the ViraFEST assay. Once cultured for roughly nine days, the cells underwent separation to obtain CD4+ T cells. None of the vaccinated had previously contracted SARS-CoV-2, and their nucleocapsid antibodies tested negative. Wells of 1.8 million or so PBMC each were grown with about 9.5 IU/ml IL-2 and approximately 10 ug/ml peptides. Half of the medium was exchanged for IL-2 medium on both days 3 and 7. TCRdb's copy holds only in-frame clones and misses some; the assay was immunoSEQ multiplex PCR. The data contain under 30,000 clones, 65% to 80% of them singletons.

This clonotype was obtained from a human donor who received a COVID-19 vaccine. Sequences were derived from CD4+ T cells from PBMCs cultured with HCoV-NL63 spike peptides, sampled before COVID-19 vaccination. The chain has TRBV5-1 and TRBJ2-6, with D possibly being TRBD1 (6 bases). The CDR3 DNA reads as TGCGCCAGCAGCATCTTTGGGGGCTCTAGCTCTGGGGCCAACGTCCTGACTTTC. This encodes CASSIFGGSSSGANVLTF. Based on the CDR3 plus reference TRBV5-1 and TRBJ2-6, the full variable domain is KAGVTQTPRYLIKTRGQQVTLSCSPISGHRSVSWYQQTPGQGLQFLFEYFSETQRNKGNFPGRFSGRQFSNSRSEMNVSTLELGDSALYLCASSIFGGSSSGANVLTFGAGSRLTVL.